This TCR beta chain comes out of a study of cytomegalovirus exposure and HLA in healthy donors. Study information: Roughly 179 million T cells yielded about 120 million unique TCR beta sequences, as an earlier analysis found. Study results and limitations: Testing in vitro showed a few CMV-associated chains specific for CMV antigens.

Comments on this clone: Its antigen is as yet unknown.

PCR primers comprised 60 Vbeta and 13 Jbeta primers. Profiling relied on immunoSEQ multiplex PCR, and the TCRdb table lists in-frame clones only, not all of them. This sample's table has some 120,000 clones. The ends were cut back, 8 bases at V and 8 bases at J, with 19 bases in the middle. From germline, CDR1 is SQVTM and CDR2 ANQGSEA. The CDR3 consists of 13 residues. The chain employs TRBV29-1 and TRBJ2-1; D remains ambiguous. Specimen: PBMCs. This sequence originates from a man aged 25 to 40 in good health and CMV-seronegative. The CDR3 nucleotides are TGCAGCTCCAAGGTCCCCTCAGGCGATGAGCAGTTCTTC. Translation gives CSSKVPSGDEQFF.